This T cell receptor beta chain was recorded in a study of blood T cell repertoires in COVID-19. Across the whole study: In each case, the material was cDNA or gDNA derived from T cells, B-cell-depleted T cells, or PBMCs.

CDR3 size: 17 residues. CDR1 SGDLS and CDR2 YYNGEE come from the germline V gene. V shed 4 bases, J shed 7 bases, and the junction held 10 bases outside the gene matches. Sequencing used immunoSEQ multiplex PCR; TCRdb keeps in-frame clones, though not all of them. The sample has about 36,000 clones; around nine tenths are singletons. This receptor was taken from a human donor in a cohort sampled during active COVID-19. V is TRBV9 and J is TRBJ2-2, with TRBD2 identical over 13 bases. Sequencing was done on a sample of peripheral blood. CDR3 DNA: TGTGCCAGCAGCTCCCAACTAGCGGGGGGGCAAGGCGGGGAGCTGTTTTTT. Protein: CASSSQLAGGQGGELFF.